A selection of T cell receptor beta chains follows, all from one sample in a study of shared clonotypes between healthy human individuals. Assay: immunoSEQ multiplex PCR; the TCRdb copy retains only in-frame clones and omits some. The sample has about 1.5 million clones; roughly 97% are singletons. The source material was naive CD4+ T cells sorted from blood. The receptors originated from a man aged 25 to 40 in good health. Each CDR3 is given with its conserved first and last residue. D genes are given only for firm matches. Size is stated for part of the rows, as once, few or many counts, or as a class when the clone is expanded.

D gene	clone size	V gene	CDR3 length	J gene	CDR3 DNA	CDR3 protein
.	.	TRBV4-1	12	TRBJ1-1	TGCGCCAGCAGCCGACCGGGTGGTATAGCTTTCTTT	CASSRPGGIAFF
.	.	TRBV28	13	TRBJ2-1	TGTGCCAGCAGTTCTACCACTTACAATGAGCAGTTCTTC	CASSSTTYNEQFF
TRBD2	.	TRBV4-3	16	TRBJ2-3	TGCGCCAGCAGCCAAGATCTAGGACTAGGCACAGATACGCAGTATTTT	CASSQDLGLGTDTQYF
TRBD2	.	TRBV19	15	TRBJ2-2	TGTGCCAGTAGCATAACCGGGACTAGCTCCGGGGAGCTGTTTTTT	CASSITGTSSGELFF
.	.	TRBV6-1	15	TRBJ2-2	TGTGCCATACTAGGGGGGCTCGGTGTTACCGGGGAGCTGTTTTTT	CAILGGLGVTGELFF
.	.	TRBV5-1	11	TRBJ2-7	TGCGCCAGCAGCTTGGAACACACGCAGTACTTC	CASSLEHTQYF
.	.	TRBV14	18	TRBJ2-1	TGTGCCAGCAGCCACCACAAGACAGCGGGCCGGTCCTACAATGAGCAGTTCTTC	CASSHHKTAGRSYNEQFF
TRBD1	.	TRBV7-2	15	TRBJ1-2	TGTGCCAGCAGCTTGGCACCGGGACAGGGCGATGGCTACACCTTC	CASSLAPGQGDGYTF
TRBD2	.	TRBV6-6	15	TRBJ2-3	TGTGCCAGCAGGGATAGCGGGGATTGGACAGATACGCAGTATTTT	CASRDSGDWTDTQYF
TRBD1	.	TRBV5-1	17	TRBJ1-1	TGCGCCAGCAGCGAACGAGGTACTGGACAGGGGGACACTGAAGCTTTCTTT	CASSERGTGQGDTEAFF
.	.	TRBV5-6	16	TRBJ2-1	TGTGCCAGCAGCCCCGAACTAGTTGGGTCCTACAATGAGCAGTTCTTC	CASSPELVGSYNEQFF
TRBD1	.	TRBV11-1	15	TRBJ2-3	TGTGCCAGCAGCGTCGACAGGGGCCCCACAGATACGCAGTATTTT	CASSVDRGPTDTQYF
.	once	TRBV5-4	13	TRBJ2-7	TGTGCCAGCAGCTACGCCGGGAGCTACGAGCAGTACTTC	CASSYAGSYEQYF
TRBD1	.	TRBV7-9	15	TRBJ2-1	TGTGCCAGCAGCTGGCGGGACAGGTCCTACAATGAGCAGTTCTTC	CASSWRDRSYNEQFF
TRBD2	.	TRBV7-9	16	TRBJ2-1	TGTGCCAGCAGCTTTTCGACTAGCGGAATCTACAATGAGCAGTTCTTC	CASSFSTSGIYNEQFF
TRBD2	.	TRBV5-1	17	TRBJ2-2	TGCGCCAGCAGCTTACTAGCGGGAGGCCCCAGTACCGGGGAGCTGTTTTTT	CASSLLAGGPSTGELFF
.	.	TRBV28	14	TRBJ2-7	TGTGCCAGCAGGTCAACGTGGCTGACGGGCGAGCAGTACTTC	CASRSTWLTGEQYF
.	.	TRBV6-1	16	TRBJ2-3	TGTGCCAGCAGTGAAAGCGAGTGGGGGATCCCAGATACGCAGTATTTT	CASSESEWGIPDTQYF
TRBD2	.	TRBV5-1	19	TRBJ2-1	TGCGCCAGCAGCTTGGGGGCACTAGCGGGAGGGCCGGGTGCAGGGGAGCAGTTCTTC	CASSLGALAGGPGAGEQFF
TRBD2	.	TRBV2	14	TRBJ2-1	TGTGCCAGCAGTGGGGGACTAGCGGGCAATGAGCAGTTCTTC	CASSGGLAGNEQFF
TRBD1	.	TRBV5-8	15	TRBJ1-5	TGTGCCAGCAGCTTGGGGGACAGGGAGGGTCAGCCCCAGCATTTT	CASSLGDREGQPQHF
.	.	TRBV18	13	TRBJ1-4	TGTGCCAGCTCACCGTCTCCCAATGAAAAACTGTTTTTT	CASSPSPNEKLFF
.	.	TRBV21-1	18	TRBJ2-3	TGTGCCAGCAGCAAGGGACTAGCGGGAGGGCCGAGCACAGATACGCAGTATTTT	CASSKGLAGGPSTDTQYF
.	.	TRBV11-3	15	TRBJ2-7	TGTGCCAGCAGCCAAGGGTTGACAATCTCCTACGAGCAGTACTTC	CASSQGLTISYEQYF
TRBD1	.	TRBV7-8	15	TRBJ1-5	TGTGCCAGCAGCACTCACAGGGGGAGGAATCAGCCCCAGCATTTT	CASSTHRGRNQPQHF
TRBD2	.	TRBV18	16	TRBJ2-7	TGTGCCAGCTCACCAAGCCTGGGGGGGGGATCCTACGAGCAGTACTTC	CASSPSLGGGSYEQYF
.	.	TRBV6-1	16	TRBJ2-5	TGTGCCAGCAGTGACCGACGGGGCGGGCACCAAGAGACCCAGTACTTC	CASSDRRGGHQETQYF
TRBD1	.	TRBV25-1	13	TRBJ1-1	TGTGCCAGCACCGGGACAGGCGGCACTGAAGCTTTCTTT	CASTGTGGTEAFF
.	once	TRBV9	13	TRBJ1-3	TGTGCCAGCAGCGGGGCGGGAGGAAACACCATATATTTT	CASSGAGGNTIYF
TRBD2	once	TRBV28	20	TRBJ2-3	TGTGCCAGCAGTTTAAGGACACTAGCGGGAGAGCGCCTTGGTACAGATACGCAGTATTTT	CASSLRTLAGERLGTDTQYF
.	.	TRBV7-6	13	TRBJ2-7	TGTGCCAGCAGCTTAGAAGGGGGTTACGAGCAGTACTTC	CASSLEGGYEQYF
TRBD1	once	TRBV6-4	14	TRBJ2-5	TGTGCCAGCAGCCCTCAGGACAGGATTGGGACCCAGTACTTC	CASSPQDRIGTQYF
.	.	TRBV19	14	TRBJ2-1	TGTGCCAGTAGTACGGGACTCATTGAAAGCCTGCAGTTCTTC	CASSTGLIESLQFF
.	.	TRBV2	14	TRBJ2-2	TGTGCCAGCAGTTACGCGACGAACACCGGGGAGCTGTTTTTT	CASSYATNTGELFF
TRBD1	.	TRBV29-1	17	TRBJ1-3	TGCAGCGTTCTGTCCCGGGACAGGGATTATTCTGGAAACACCATATATTTT	CSVLSRDRDYSGNTIYF
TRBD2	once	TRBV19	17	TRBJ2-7	TGTGCCAGTAGTATCCAAAAATGGAGTAGCGGGAATTACGAGCAGTACTTC	CASSIQKWSSGNYEQYF
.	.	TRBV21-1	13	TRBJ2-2	TGTGCCACAGACAGGAGGAACACCGGGGAGCTGTTTTTT	CATDRRNTGELFF
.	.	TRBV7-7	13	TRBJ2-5	TGTGCCAGCAGCTTAGGGGGCTCGGAGACCCAGTACTTC	CASSLGGSETQYF
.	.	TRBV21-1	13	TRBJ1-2	TGTGCCAGCGGCCGTCGGCAGGGGTATGGCTACACCTTC	CASGRRQGYGYTF
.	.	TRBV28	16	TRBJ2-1	TGTGCCAGCAGAGACCCGGGCACAGGGCAGTACAATGAGCAGTTCTTC	CASRDPGTGQYNEQFF
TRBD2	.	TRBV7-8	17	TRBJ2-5	TGTGCCAGCAGCTCAGGGGCACTAGCGGGATTGCGAGAGACCCAGTACTTC	CASSSGALAGLRETQYF
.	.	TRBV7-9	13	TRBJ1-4	TGTGCCAGCAGTTACCGCACTCAGCTGAAACTGTTTTTT	CASSYRTQLKLFF
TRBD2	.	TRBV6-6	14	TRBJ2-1	TGTGCCAGCACTTCGGGACTAGCGGGAGATCTTTTGTTCTTC	CASTSGLAGDLLFF
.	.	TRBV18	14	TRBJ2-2	TGTGCCAGCTCACCAAGGAGGGCCGGCGGGGAGCTGTTTTTT	CASSPRRAGGELFF
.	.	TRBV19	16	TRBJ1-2	TGTGCCAGTAGTATTCGGGATGTTTGGGGCGCCGAGGGCTACACCTTC	CASSIRDVWGAEGYTF
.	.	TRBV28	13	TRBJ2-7	TGTGCCAGCATTAGAGATCAACTGGGGGAGCAGTACTTC	CASIRDQLGEQYF
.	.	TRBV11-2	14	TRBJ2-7	TGTGCCAGCAGCTTAGCGGGACCCTACTACGAGCAGTACTTC	CASSLAGPYYEQYF